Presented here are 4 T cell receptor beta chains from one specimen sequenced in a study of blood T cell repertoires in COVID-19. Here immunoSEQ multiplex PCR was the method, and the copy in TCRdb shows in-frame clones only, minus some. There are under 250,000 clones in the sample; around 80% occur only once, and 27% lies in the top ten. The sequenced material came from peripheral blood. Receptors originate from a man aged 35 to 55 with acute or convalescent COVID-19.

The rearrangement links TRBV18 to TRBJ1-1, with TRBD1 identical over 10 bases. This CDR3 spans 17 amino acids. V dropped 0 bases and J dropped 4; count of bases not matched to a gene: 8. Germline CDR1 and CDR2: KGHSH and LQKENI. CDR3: CASSPPWDRGRITEAFF. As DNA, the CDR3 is TGTGCCAGCTCACCACCTTGGGACAGGGGTAGGATCACTGAAGCTTTCTTT.

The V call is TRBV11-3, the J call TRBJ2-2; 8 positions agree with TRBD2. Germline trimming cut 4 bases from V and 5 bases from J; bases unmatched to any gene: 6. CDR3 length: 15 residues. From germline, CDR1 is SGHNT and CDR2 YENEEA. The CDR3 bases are TGTGCCAGCAGCTCCGGGAGGGCCGTAACCGGGGAGCTGTTTTTT. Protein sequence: CASSSGRAVTGELFF.

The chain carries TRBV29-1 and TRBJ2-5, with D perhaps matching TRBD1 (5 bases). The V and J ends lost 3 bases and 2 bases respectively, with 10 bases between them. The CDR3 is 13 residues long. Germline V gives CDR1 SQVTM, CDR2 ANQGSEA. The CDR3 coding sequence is TGCAGCGTTGACCCCAGGGTACAAGAGACCCAGTACTTC. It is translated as CSVDPRVQETQYF. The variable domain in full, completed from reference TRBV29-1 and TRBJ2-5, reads SAVISQKPSRDICQRGTSLTIQCQVDSQVTMMFWYRQQPGQSLTLIATANQGSEATYESGFVIDKFPISRPNLTFSTLTVSNMSPEDSSIYLCSVDPRVQETQYFGPGTRLLVL.

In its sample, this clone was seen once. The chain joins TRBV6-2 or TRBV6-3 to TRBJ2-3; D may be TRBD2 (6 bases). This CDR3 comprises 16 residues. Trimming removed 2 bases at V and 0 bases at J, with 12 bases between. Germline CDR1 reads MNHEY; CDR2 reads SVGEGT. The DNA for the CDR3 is TGTGCCAGCAGTTACGGGGCGGGAATTAGCACAGATACGCAGTATTTT. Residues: CASSYGAGISTDTQYF.